Below are 17 T cell receptor beta chains sequenced from a single sample in a study of blood T cells in healthy people across ages. Using a J-beta primer mix together with a sample-barcoded 5' primer, a second PCR was run for roughly 7 to 11 cycles. Each CDR3 protein gets one entry after TCRdb re-called the 5' RACE reads with MiXCR. Of over 550,000 distinct CDR3 sequences in the sample, under 30% are singletons; the top ten hold more than 15%. The sequencing sample was made of blood. Receptors originate from a woman older than 75 in good health.

In this sample, this clonotype turned up a few times. This may be a read error, as it is one base from a much larger clone. The CDR3 DNA is TGCAGCGTTCAAAACGGACTAGCGGAGGGGCTGACGGGAGAGACCCAGTACTTC. It specifies CSVQNGLAEGLTGETQYF. This chain links TRBV29-1 with TRBJ2-5; 10 bases align to TRBD2. CDR3 length: 18 amino acids. Germline CDR1 reads SQVTM; CDR2 reads ANQGSEA. The V gene end was trimmed by 5 bases and the J gene end by 4 bases; junction bases not matched to a gene: 19.

A word on this clonotype: A much larger clone differs by one base, so this may be a read error. This chain uses TRBV7-3 with TRBJ2-1, with TRBD2 matching over 10 bases. The DNA matches TRBJ2-7 better at its end, which makes the J call doubtful. CDR1 and CDR2 (germline): SGHTA, FQGTGA. This CDR3 comprises 14 residues. In DNA, the CDR3 is TGTGCCAGCAGCACAAGCGGGGGGGACAATGAGCAGTACTTC. It yields the protein CASSTSGGDNEQYF.

This clonotype was seen ten or more times. The V and J genes are TRBV5-1 and TRBJ1-4; the D gene is possibly TRBD1 (5 bases). In germline, CDR1 is SGHRS, CDR2 YFSETQ. The CDR3 sequence is 15 residues long. Trimming removed 0 bases at V and 9 bases at J, with 15 bases between. The CDR3 DNA follows: TGCGCCAGCAGCTTGGAAGGGTCAGGGTCGCAAAAACTGTTTTTT. Translation: CASSLEGSGSQKLFF.

This clonotype was seen many times. J is TRBJ2-3 and V is TRBV28, with D tentatively TRBD2 (6 bases). Germline V gives CDR1 MDHEN, CDR2 SYDVKM. V shed 8 bases and J shed 2 bases, with 11 bases lying between them. The CDR3 has 13 residues. CDR3 DNA: TGTGCCAGCGGAGGAGGGGCCACAGATACGCAGTATTTT. Protein product: CASGGGATDTQYF.

The CDR3 DNA sequence: TGCAGTGCAACGGGGGGGACAGGGGCCTTGGGGCAGTACTTC. It codes for CSATGGTGALGQYF. The V and J genes are TRBV20-1 and TRBJ2-7; 10 nucleotides agree with TRBD1. CDR1 is DFQATT and CDR2 is SNEGSKA in the germline V gene (reference sequence). The CDR3 covers 14 residues. The V gene end was trimmed by 6 bases and the J gene end by 9 bases; junction bases not matched to a gene: 14.

In its sample, this clonotype was seen many times. The chain recombines TRBV10-3 with TRBJ2-5, with a weak D call TRBD1 (6 bases). The CDR3 runs 17 residues. Germline-derived CDR1 and CDR2 are ENHRY and SYGVKD. The germline V and J ends were trimmed by 3 bases and 5 bases, with 22 bases remaining between them. CDR3 loop: CAISDFQFEGEGETQYF. CDR3 coding DNA: TGTGCCATCAGTGATTTTCAGTTTGAGGGGGAAGGGGAGACCCAGTACTTC.

On this clonotype itself: The junction differs from germline at one of its ends, possibly a read error. This chain joins TRBV11-2 and TRBJ2-1; the match to TRBD1 covers 8 bases. Germline-derived CDR1 and CDR2 are SGHAT and FQNNGV. This CDR3 comprises 16 residues. The chain's CDR3 is CSSSAGRDRRSNEQFF. The CDR3 DNA is TGTTCCAGCAGCGCTGGCCGGGACAGGAGATCCAATGAGCAGTTCTTC.

There are many counts of this clonotype. The chain combines TRBV10-3 with TRBJ2-3; the D is unclear. The V gene's germline CDR1 is ENHRY and CDR2 SYGVKD. V was trimmed by 5 bases and J by 6 bases, leaving 9 bases between them. The CDR3 runs 12 residues. CDR3 sequence: CAISPLGDTQYF. CDR3 nucleotide sequence: TGTGCCATCAGTCCTCTCGGGGATACGCAGTATTTT.

To note about this clonotype: Since a much larger clone is just one base distant, this may be a read error. J is TRBJ2-7 and V is TRBV10-3, with TRBD2 identical over 11 bases. V dropped 4 bases and J dropped 7; count of bases not matched to a gene: 12. This CDR3 is 16 amino acids long. CDR1 and CDR2 from the germline V gene are ENHRY and SYGVKD. The CDR3 loop is CAISGGSGRAAIEQYF. The CDR3 DNA sequence: TGTGCCATCAGTGGGGGTAGCGGGAGGGCCGCTATTGAGCAGTACTTC.

A remark on this clonotype: The junction departs from the called germline gene at one end, perhaps through a read error. The chain joins TRBV5-8 to TRBJ1-2; 8 bases fit TRBD1. Germline-derived CDR1 and CDR2 are SGHTS and YDEGEE. CDR3 length: 15 residues. The chain's CDR3 is CAGSLETGQGAGYTF. As DNA, the CDR3 is TGTGCCGGCAGCTTGGAAACTGGGCAGGGGGCTGGCTACACCTTC.

This clonotype came up many times. This sequence joins TRBV9 and TRBJ2-1, with 7 bases fitting TRBD1. There are 15 residues in the CDR3. Germline V lookup: CDR1 SGDLS, CDR2 YYNGEE. V trimming: 4 bases; J trimming: 4 bases; junction bases outside the gene matches: 8. DNA of the CDR3: TGTGCCAGCAGCTCCCAGGACAGGATTTACAATGAGCAGTTCTTC. Translating it yields CASSSQDRIYNEQFF. Variable domain in full (rest from reference TRBV9 and TRBJ2-1): DSGVTQTPKHLITATGQRVTLRCSPRSGDLSVYWYQQSLDQGLQFLIQYYNGEERAKGNILERFSAQQFPDLHSELNLSSLELGDSALYFCASSSQDRIYNEQFFGPGTRLTVL.

This clonotype was observed many times. The chain joins TRBV29-1 to TRBJ2-1; no firm D call. Germline V gene data show CDR1 as SQVTM and CDR2 as ANQGSEA. V lost 7 bases to trimming and J lost 5 bases, with 6 bases between them. This CDR3 has 10 residues. The CDR3 nucleotides are TGCAGCGCTGGCAACAATGAGCAGTTCTTC. It encodes CSAGNNEQFF.

This clonotype was counted many times. The J gene is TRBJ1-2, the V gene TRBV7-9, with TRBD1 as a possible D gene (5 bases). The CDR3 runs 16 residues. CDR1 is SEHNR, CDR2 FQNEAQ, per germline (reference sequence). With 5 bases removed from V and 5 bases from J, the gap between germline ends came to 21 bases. The CDR3 DNA follows: TGTGCCAGCAGCGAATCTGGGGGTTACCATCTTTATGGCTACACCTTC. Its protein is CASSESGGYHLYGYTF. Complete variable domain (other parts from reference TRBV7-9 and TRBJ1-2): DTGVSQNPRHKITKRGQNVTFRCDPISEHNRLYWYRQTLGQGPEFLTYFQNEAQLEKSRLLSDRFSAERPKGSFSTLEIQRTEQGDSAMYLCASSESGGYHLYGYTFGSGTRLTVV.

J is TRBJ2-1 and V is TRBV9, with 16 positions matching TRBD2. The CDR3 consists of 19 residues. Germline V CDR1 and CDR2: SGDLS, YYNGEE. The V and J ends lost 0 bases and 5 bases, in that order; junction bases with no gene match: 8. CDR3 bases: TGTGCCAGCAGCGTAGCAACGGGACTAGCGGGGGGGAAGAACAATGAGCAGTTCTTC. Its protein is CASSVATGLAGGKNNEQFF.

In its sample, this clonotype was seen many times. V is TRBV20-1 and J is TRBJ2-1, with TRBD2 matching 11 bases. The CDR3 length is 13 residues. Germline V lookup: CDR1 DFQATT, CDR2 SNEGSKA (reference sequence). V dropped 5 bases and J dropped 8; count of bases not matched to a gene: 5. CDR3: CSARVSGGDEQFF. In DNA, the CDR3 is TGCAGTGCTCGTGTTAGCGGGGGGGATGAGCAGTTCTTC.

This sequence joins TRBV7-9 and TRBJ2-7; D is unresolved. From germline, CDR1 is SEHNR and CDR2 FQNEAQ (reference sequence). V was trimmed by 5 bases and J by 1 base, leaving 12 bases between them. This CDR3 is 14 amino acids long. The CDR3 region is CASSLSGLSYEQYF. The CDR3, as DNA: TGTGCCAGCAGCCTCTCTGGGTTATCCTACGAGCAGTACTTC.

This clonotype was counted between two and nine times. With a much larger clone just one base away, this may be a read error. V usage is TRBV20-1 and J usage is TRBJ2-7, with D possibly TRBD1 on 6 matching bases. Germline values: CDR1 DFQATT, CDR2 SNEGSKA (reference sequence). CDR3 length equals 14 residues. V was clipped by 6 bases and J by 7 bases, with 22 bases between them. DNA of the CDR3: TGCAGTGCCCCCCTCGTGGGGGCCCCTAGTGAGCAGTACTTC. This encodes CSAPLVGAPSEQYF.